One sample yielded the 26 T cell receptor beta chains listed below, sequenced in a study of shared clonotypes between healthy human individuals. Profiling relied on immunoSEQ multiplex PCR, and the TCRdb table lists in-frame clones only, not all of them. The sample contains about 2.5 million clones, about 90% of which appear only once. The specimen was naive CD4+ T cells from PBMCs. Subset meaning: CD45RA+ positively selected. Receptors originate from a man younger than 30 in good health. Some clones in this sample may be carry-over from other donors' samples.

The chain employs TRBV19 and TRBJ2-1; 8 nucleotides agree with TRBD2. After removal of 7 bases from V and 7 bases from J, the junction contained 15 bases not matched to a gene. Germline values: CDR1 LNHDA, CDR2 SQIVND (reference sequence). This CDR3 spans 16 amino acids. CDR3 residues: CASTRNGAGGENEQFF. CDR3 DNA sequence: TGTGCCAGTACCAGGAACGGGGCCGGGGGGGAGAATGAGCAGTTCTTC.

The chain is built from TRBV4-1 and TRBJ2-5; D perhaps matches TRBD2 (6 bases). Deletions cut 2 bases from V and 5 bases from J, with 15 bases between. Germline lookup yields CDR1 MGHRA and CDR2 YSYEKL. CDR3 length: 15 amino acids. CDR3 DNA sequence: TGCGCCAGCAGCCAAAGGCGGGGTTTCCGGGAGACCCAGTACTTC. This codes for CASSQRRGFRETQYF.

This clone was seen more than once but under ten times. The V gene is TRBV4-2, the J gene TRBJ1-4; D is unclear. V dropped 2 bases and J dropped 8 bases, with 6 bases sitting between them. The CDR3 has 12 residues. Germline lookup yields CDR1 LGHNA and CDR2 YNFKEQ. CDR3 nucleotide sequence: TGTGCCAGCAGCCAATCACGGGAAAAACTGTTTTTT. It is translated as CASSQSREKLFF.

Written as DNA, the CDR3 is TGTGCCAGCAGCCTGACAGGGAAGATTGAAAAACTGTTTTTT. Encoded protein: CASSLTGKIEKLFF. V and J are TRBV28 and TRBJ1-4, with 7 bases that match TRBD1. With V trimmed by 6 bases and J by 7 bases, 8 bases remained unmatched. Germline V gene sequence: CDR1 MDHEN, CDR2 SYDVKM. This CDR3 has 14 amino acids.

The V call is TRBV10-3, the J call TRBJ2-5; tentatively, D is TRBD1 (6 bases). The CDR3 totals 14 residues. Germline values: CDR1 ENHRY, CDR2 SYGVKD. V was cut by 3 bases and J by 5 bases, with 13 bases left in between. The CDR3 sequence is CAISDRTAEETQYF. In DNA, the CDR3 is TGTGCCATCAGTGACCGGACAGCCGAGGAGACCCAGTACTTC.

This chain connects TRBV5-1 to TRBJ2-1; 9 bases map to TRBD2. The CDR3 sequence is 18 residues long. Germline CDR1 reads SGHRS; CDR2 reads YFSETQ. Trimming at V came to 4 bases and at J to 2 bases, leaving 13 bases not matched to a gene. The CDR3 sequence: CASSSGAGGPGTYNEQFF. DNA of the CDR3: TGCGCCAGCAGCAGTGGGGCGGGAGGGCCCGGGACCTACAATGAGCAGTTCTTC.

V and J are TRBV6-7 and TRBJ1-2; 7 bases are shared with TRBD1. TRBV6-7 is identified as an open reading frame with a role that is uncertain. The J segment lost 9 bases and the V segment lost 2 bases, leaving 6 bases of the junction unmatched. CDR3 length: 13 residues. The CDR3 DNA follows: TGTGCCAGCAGTTACGCGGACAGGCCGTGCTACACCTTC. It specifies CASSYADRPCYTF.

This clone was seen just once. This chain joins TRBV6-4 and TRBJ2-1; 7 bases map to TRBD2. The germline CDR1 and CDR2 sequences are MRHNA and SNTAGT. The CDR3 length is 14 residues. Germline trimming cut 5 bases from V and 7 bases from J; bases unmatched to any gene: 8. CDR3 sequence: CASSSGAWGNEQFF. CDR3 sequence (DNA): TGTGCCAGCAGTAGCGGGGCCTGGGGAAATGAGCAGTTCTTC.

As concerns this clone: Additional DNA sequences in this sample encode the identical CDR3. The chain joins TRBV7-9 to TRBJ1-4; D perhaps matches TRBD1 (5 bases). Between the trimmed V and J ends, which lost 1 base and 7 bases, there was a span of 7 bases. The CDR3 has 13 residues. Germline V CDR1 and CDR2: SEHNR, FQNEAQ (reference sequence). In DNA form, the CDR3 reads TGTGCCAGCAGCTTAGGAGGGGCTGAAAAACTGTTTTTT. This gives the protein CASSLGGAEKLFF.

This clone has only one observation. V is TRBV4-2 and J is TRBJ2-7; 11 bases are a match to TRBD2. Germline loops: CDR1 LGHNA, CDR2 YNFKEQ. The CDR3 runs to 16 residues. V shed 4 bases and J 3 bases; nucleotides not matched to a gene: 8. The CDR3 sequence is CASSLVTSGTHYEQYF. CDR3 DNA: TGTGCCAGCAGCCTCGTGACTAGCGGGACTCACTACGAGCAGTACTTC.

This chain joins TRBV18 and TRBJ1-5; TRBD1 aligns across 7 bases. The CDR3 is made up of 16 amino acids. CDR1 and CDR2 from the germline V gene are KGHSH and LQKENI. V lost 3 bases and J lost 7; bases outside the gene matches: 12. The DNA for the CDR3 is TGTGCCAGCTCACCCCAACATACAGGGGCTGGGCAGCCCCAGCATTTT. This sequence encodes CASSPQHTGAGQPQHF.

The rearrangement joins TRBV5-4 to TRBJ2-1; D not certain. Germline loops: CDR1 SGHNT, CDR2 YYREEE (reference sequence). V lost 2 bases to trimming and J lost 4 bases, with 7 bases between them. The CDR3 has 13 residues. The chain's CDR3 is CASSFGAYNEQFF. Written as DNA, the CDR3 is TGTGCCAGCAGCTTTGGCGCGTACAATGAGCAGTTCTTC.

The rearrangement uses TRBV11-3 and TRBJ2-5; 7 nucleotides line up with TRBD1. In germline, CDR1 is SGHNT, CDR2 YENEEA. The J segment lost 5 bases and the V segment lost 5 bases, leaving 8 bases of the junction unmatched. This CDR3 is built from 14 residues. CDR3 nucleotide sequence: TGTGCCAGCAGCCCAAACAGGGGCGTGGAGACCCAGTACTTC. Translated: CASSPNRGVETQYF.

With regard to this clone: The same CDR3 can be traced to other DNA sequences in this sample. The rearrangement joins TRBV5-1 to TRBJ2-3, with TRBD2 identical over 9 bases. The CDR3 totals 15 residues. V gave up 0 bases and J gave up 1 base; unmatched junction bases: 0. Germline V gene lookup returns CDR1 SGHRS and CDR2 YFSETQ. CDR3 loop: CASSLGLAGTDTQYF. CDR3 DNA sequence: TGCGCCAGCAGCTTGGGACTAGCGGGCACAGATACGCAGTATTTT.

The chain combines TRBV7-6 with TRBJ1-3; D uncertain. The CDR3 is 15 amino acids. The V gene lost 5 bases and the J gene lost 1 base, with 12 bases spanning the gap. Germline V CDR1 and CDR2: SGHVS, FNYEAQ. The CDR3 nucleotides read TGTGCCAGCAGCCTCCCCAGCGGTTCTGGAAACACCATATATTTT. This translates into CASSLPSGSGNTIYF.

This chain uses TRBV5-4 with TRBJ2-5; D is undetermined. Germline V gene data show CDR1 as SGHNT and CDR2 as YYREEE (reference sequence). The CDR3 is 13 amino acids. Trimming removed 0 bases at V and 7 bases at J, with 10 bases between. The CDR3 DNA reads TGTGCCAGCAGCTTGGCACACCTTACGACCCAGTACTTC. Residues: CASSLAHLTTQYF.

This clone was detected only once. This specimen includes other DNA sequences encoding the same CDR3. The rearrangement joins TRBV9 to TRBJ2-7; 10 nucleotides match TRBD1. The CDR3 extends over 14 amino acids. Per the germline V gene, CDR1 is SGDLS and CDR2 is YYNGEE. Losses at the gene ends were 5 bases for V and 1 base for J; bases not matched to a gene: 3. CDR3 nucleotide sequence: TGTGCCAGCAGTACGGGACAGGGGTCCTACGAGCAGTACTTC. Its protein is CASSTGQGSYEQYF.

This chain links TRBV10-3 with TRBJ2-5; no clear D gene. V lost 0 bases to trimming and J lost 3 bases, with 8 bases between them. CDR3 length equals 14 residues. The germline gives CDR1 ENHRY, CDR2 SYGVKD. This CDR3 reads CAISESTGKETQYF. The CDR3 nucleotides read TGTGCCATCAGTGAGTCGACCGGAAAAGAGACCCAGTACTTC.

The chain employs TRBV18 and TRBJ2-2, with D possibly being TRBD1 (5 bases). Between the trimmed V and J ends, which lost 0 bases and 6 bases, there was a span of 14 bases. The length of the CDR3 is 16 residues. Looked up from germline, CDR1 is KGHSH and CDR2 is LQKENI. For the CDR3, the DNA is TGTGCCAGCTCACCACCGTCAGGGTTGGGCGCCGGGGAGCTGTTTTTT. Translated, it gives CASSPPSGLGAGELFF.

V usage is TRBV5-1 and J usage is TRBJ2-1; D uncertain. Germline V lookup: CDR1 SGHRS, CDR2 YFSETQ. The CDR3 has 15 amino acids. The ends were cut back, 2 bases at V and 0 bases at J, with 9 bases in the middle. CDR3 DNA sequence: TGCGCCAGCAGCTTCGGCGGAAACTCCTACAATGAGCAGTTCTTC. It encodes CASSFGGNSYNEQFF.

This clone was counted between two and nine times. The sample carries other DNA sequences with the same CDR3. J is TRBJ2-7 and V is TRBV2; TRBD1 is a possible D gene (6 bases). The CDR3 loop spans 14 amino acids. V was trimmed by 2 bases and J by 4 bases, leaving 12 bases between them. Germline assignment: CDR1 SNHLY and CDR2 FYNNEI. The CDR3 DNA reads as TGTGCCAGCAGTGAACAGGGGAGCAGGTACGAGCAGTACTTC. Its protein product is CASSEQGSRYEQYF.

This clone was observed a few times. The chain has TRBV6-5 and TRBJ1-1, with 7 bases fitting TRBD1. Germline values: CDR1 MNHEY, CDR2 SVGAGI. Losses at the gene ends were 6 bases for V and 4 bases for J; bases not matched to a gene: 11. The CDR3 is 15 residues long. The CDR3 DNA is TGTGCCAGCAGCCGTACAGGGGAGGGGGGCACTGAAGCTTTCTTT. It yields the protein CASSRTGEGGTEAFF.

V is TRBV18 and J is TRBJ2-7, with D perhaps matching TRBD2 (5 bases). The CDR3 runs to 14 residues. Germline CDR1 is KGHSH and CDR2 is LQKENI. The V and J ends lost 5 bases and 5 bases respectively, with 16 bases between them. For the CDR3, the DNA is TGTGCCAGCTCAAGCCGCGCGGGTACCGACGAGCAGTACTTC. It specifies CASSSRAGTDEQYF.

V usage is TRBV30 and J usage is TRBJ1-1; D unclear. The V gene's germline CDR1 is GTSNPN and CDR2 SVGIG (reference sequence). CDR3 length: 11 amino acids. Trimming cost V 2 bases and J 7 bases, with 8 bases left between them. The CDR3 nucleotides are TGTGCCTGGAGTAACCGAATTGAAGCTTTCTTT. Translated: CAWSNRIEAFF.

The V and J genes are TRBV18 and TRBJ2-1; 7 bases match TRBD2. The CDR3 is made up of 18 amino acids. J lost 2 bases, V lost 5 bases, and 15 bases had no gene match. Germline CDR1 is KGHSH and CDR2 is LQKENI. In nucleotides, the CDR3 is TGTGCCAGCTCAAATTTCCGAGTCGCGGGAGCGGCCTACAATGAGCAGTTCTTC. Translating gives CASSNFRVAGAAYNEQFF.

With respect to this clone: The sample holds other DNA sequences that translate to the same CDR3. Written as DNA, the CDR3 is TGTGCCAGCAGTTTAGGGTCCTTAGCCAAAAACATTCAGTACTTC. Translated, it gives CASSLGSLAKNIQYF. This chain uses TRBV28 with TRBJ2-4; D call uncertain. The CDR3 loop spans 15 amino acids. Germline-derived CDR1 and CDR2 are MDHEN and SYDVKM. Trimming removed 2 bases from V and 0 bases from J, with 8 bases in between.